This is a list of T cell receptor beta chains from one sample in a study of T cell responses to AZD1222 COVID-19 vaccine. The assay was immunoSEQ multiplex PCR, and TCRdb's table has in-frame clones only and misses some. Here the sample spans over 85,000 clones, approximately 90% being singletons. The source material was peripheral blood, sampled on day 0 of AZD1222 vaccination. The source of these receptors is an adult in good health. CDR3s include the opening cysteine and the closing phenylalanine or tryptophan. D genes are given only for firm matches. Size is omitted from some rows. Given values are once, few, many or a class for expanded clones.

J gene | CDR3 length | clone size | V gene | D gene | CDR3 protein | CDR3 DNA
TRBJ2-3 | 14 | once | TRBV5-6 | NA | CASSFSVRTDTQYF | TGTGCCAGCAGCTTTAGCGTTCGCACAGATACGCAGTATTTT
TRBJ2-1 | 15 | NA | TRBV4-1 | TRBD2 | CASSQEGTTGNEQFF | TGCGCCAGCAGCCAAGAAGGGACTACTGGCAATGAGCAGTTCTTC
TRBJ2-7 | 14 | once | TRBV10-3 | TRBD1 | CAIRGQGGTYEQYF | TGTGCCATCAGGGGACAGGGGGGGACCTACGAGCAGTACTTC
TRBJ1-4 | 14 | few | TRBV18 | NA | CASSPQIEKEKLFF | TGTGCCAGCTCACCACAGATTGAGAAGGAAAAACTGTTTTTT
TRBJ2-6 | 15 | once | TRBV2 | NA | CASSDNLAGANVLTF | TGTGCCAGCAGTGATAACCTCGCTGGGGCCAACGTCCTGACTTTC
TRBJ2-3 | 16 | NA | TRBV5-1 | TRBD2 | CASSLVPGGPTDTQYF | TGCGCCAGCAGCTTGGTTCCGGGGGGGCCCACAGATACGCAGTATTTT
TRBJ2-2 | 15 | NA | TRBV6-2/TRBV6-3 | NA | CASSSGGAGTGELFF | TGTGCCAGCAGTTCCGGGGGCGCGGGGACCGGGGAGCTGTTTTTT
TRBJ2-2 | 15 | NA | TRBV3-1/TRBV3-2 | NA | CASSHRDRHTGELFF | TGTGCCAGCAGCCACCGGGACCGTCACACCGGGGAGCTGTTTTTT
TRBJ2-7 | 13 | once | TRBV6-4 | TRBD1 | CASRTGTGYEQYF | TGTGCCAGCAGGACAGGGACCGGCTACGAGCAGTACTTC
TRBJ2-1 | 21 | NA | TRBV2 | TRBD1 | CASSDRGTGSGKRGSYNEQFF | TGTGCCAGCAGTGACAGGGGGACAGGGTCCGGGAAGAGGGGCTCCTACAATGAGCAGTTCTTC
TRBJ2-7 | 20 | NA | TRBV4-2 | TRBD2 | CASSQDLTVGGLASSYEQYF | TGTGCCAGCAGCCAAGACCTGACAGTGGGGGGACTAGCGAGCTCCTACGAGCAGTACTTC
TRBJ2-7 | 15 | NA | TRBV5-5 | NA | CASSFDDASSYEQYF | TGTGCCAGCAGTTTCGACGATGCTAGCTCCTACGAGCAGTACTTC
TRBJ2-3 | 16 | NA | TRBV7-2 | NA | CASSLGPPGRVDTQYF | TGTGCCAGCAGCTTAGGACCGCCGGGACGGGTAGATACGCAGTATTTT
TRBJ2-1 | 16 | NA | TRBV5-1 | TRBD2 | CASSLQGLAGGNEQFF | TGCGCCAGCAGCCTACAGGGACTAGCGGGGGGGAATGAGCAGTTCTTC
TRBJ2-2 | 15 | NA | TRBV5-1 | NA | CASSSLGRDTGELFF | TGCGCCAGCAGCTCTCTAGGCAGGGACACCGGGGAGCTGTTTTTT
TRBJ2-1 | 18 | NA | TRBV27 | TRBD2 | CASSDKKSGLAGNNEQFF | TGTGCCAGCAGTGACAAAAAATCGGGACTAGCGGGAAACAATGAGCAGTTCTTC
TRBJ2-3 | 13 | NA | TRBV19 | NA | CASSRTTTDTQYF | TGTGCCAGTAGTAGGACTACCACAGATACGCAGTATTTT
TRBJ1-1 | 14 | NA | TRBV18 | NA | CASSQGTPNTEAFF | TGTGCCAGCTCACAAGGGACACCAAACACTGAAGCTTTCTTT
TRBJ2-3 | 16 | NA | TRBV7-6 | TRBD1 | CASSTRQGEAMHTQYF | TGTGCCAGCAGCACGAGACAGGGGGAGGCAATGCATACGCAGTATTTT
TRBJ2-2 | 15 | NA | TRBV7-2 | TRBD2 | CASSFQAGGTGELFF | TGTGCCAGCAGCTTTCAAGCGGGAGGTACCGGGGAGCTGTTTTTT
TRBJ2-5 | 11 | NA | TRBV25-1 | NA | CASRDWETQYF | TGTGCCAGCAGAGACTGGGAGACCCAGTACTTC
TRBJ1-3 | 15 | once | TRBV4-2 | NA | CASSQDRGVRNTIYF | TGTGCCAGCAGCCAAGACAGAGGGGTTAGAAACACCATATATTTT
TRBJ1-4 | 11 | NA | TRBV5-1 | NA | CASSLNEKLFF | TGCGCCAGCAGTCTGAATGAAAAACTGTTTTTT
TRBJ2-7 | 14 | NA | TRBV7-2 | TRBD1 | CASLKGASSYEQYF | TGTGCCAGCCTTAAGGGGGCTAGCTCCTACGAGCAGTACTTC
TRBJ1-1 | 14 | few | TRBV9 | NA | CASSVAPRNTEAFF | TGTGCCAGCAGCGTAGCCCCGCGAAACACTGAAGCTTTCTTT
TRBJ2-3 | 13 | NA | TRBV29-1 | NA | CSVDVQGTDTQYF | TGCAGCGTTGATGTGCAGGGCACAGATACGCAGTATTTT
TRBJ1-2 | 16 | NA | TRBV9 | TRBD1 | CASSARGTGDNYGYTF | TGTGCCAGCAGCGCCCGGGGGACAGGGGATAACTATGGCTACACCTTC
TRBJ1-1 | 18 | once | TRBV23-1 | TRBD1 | CASSHTPGQGPTNTEAFF | TGCGCCAGCAGTCATACACCCGGACAGGGGCCCACCAACACTGAAGCTTTCTTT
TRBJ1-6 | 16 | few | TRBV30 | NA | CAWSVFRNSYNSPLHF | TGTGCCTGGAGTGTATTTAGGAACTCCTATAATTCACCCCTCCACTTT
TRBJ1-1 | 15 | NA | TRBV7-3 | NA | CASSLNGGRNTEAFF | TGTGCCAGCAGCTTAAATGGGGGTAGAAACACTGAAGCTTTCTTT
TRBJ2-5 | 12 | NA | TRBV7-9 | NA | CASSLFEETQYF | TGTGCCAGCAGCTTATTCGAGGAGACCCAGTACTTC
TRBJ1-3 | 16 | NA | TRBV5-1 | NA | CASSLVVAATGNTIYF | TGCGCCAGCAGCTTAGTAGTGGCTGCAACGGGAAACACCATATATTTT
TRBJ1-4 | 14 | NA | TRBV7-6 | NA | CASSSTGIHEKLFF | TGTGCCAGCAGCTCTACAGGGATTCACGAAAAACTGTTTTTT
TRBJ1-2 | 15 | NA | TRBV18 | TRBD1 | CASSTGTAQGYGYTF | TGTGCCAGCTCGACTGGGACAGCCCAGGGCTATGGCTACACCTTC
TRBJ2-3 | 16 | NA | TRBV4-1 | TRBD2 | CASSQGLREGTDTQYF | TGCGCCAGCAGCCAAGGGCTCCGGGAGGGTACAGATACGCAGTATTTT
TRBJ2-2 | 16 | NA | TRBV14 | TRBD2 | CASSPTSGANTGELFF | TGTGCCAGCAGCCCGACTAGCGGGGCGAACACCGGGGAGCTGTTTTTT
TRBJ2-2 | 14 | NA | TRBV19 | TRBD2 | CASSSGRGTGELFF | TGTGCCAGTAGTAGCGGGAGGGGCACCGGGGAGCTGTTTTTT
TRBJ2-1 | 15 | NA | TRBV6-6 | TRBD2 | CASSYSIAGVGEQFF | TGTGCCAGCAGTTACTCGATAGCGGGGGTCGGGGAGCAGTTCTTC
TRBJ1-3 | 14 | NA | TRBV9 | NA | CASSAPTEVNTIYF | TGTGCCAGCAGCGCTCCGACAGAGGTAAACACCATATATTTT
TRBJ2-7 | 16 | once | TRBV4-1 | NA | CASSQEASLRIYEQYF | TGCGCCAGCAGCCAAGAGGCCAGCCTCCGGATCTACGAGCAGTACTTC
TRBJ2-2 | 16 | NA | TRBV3-1/TRBV3-2 | NA | CASSQNRAWGTGELFF | TGTGCCAGCAGCCAAAACAGGGCCTGGGGCACCGGGGAGCTGTTTTTT
TRBJ1-3 | 17 | NA | TRBV19 | TRBD1 | CASSIYALTGDGNTIYF | TGTGCCAGTAGTATATACGCACTTACAGGGGACGGAAACACCATATATTTT
TRBJ1-2 | 13 | few | TRBV11-1 | NA | CASSLVEGRGYTF | TGTGCCAGCAGCTTAGTCGAGGGGAGAGGCTACACCTTC
TRBJ1-5 | 14 | NA | TRBV7-8 | NA | CASSLGLGGEAQHF | TGTGCCAGCAGCTTAGGGTTAGGCGGTGAGGCCCAGCATTTT
TRBJ2-5 | 13 | NA | TRBV5-4 | NA | CASSFAAQETQYF | TGTGCCAGCAGCTTCGCCGCGCAAGAGACCCAGTACTTC